This T cell receptor beta chain was obtained from a study of human T cells and chemical hapten exposure. Whole-study findings and limits: There was a positive correlation between PT1 expanded TCR counts and patch test score.

Time point in this sample: pre-sensitization, week 0. The treatment is: therapeutic diphenylcyclopropenone sensitization with weekly scalp DPC. Whole blood that had not been fractionated was the source of extracted total RNA. TCRdb re-analysed the RACE reads in MiXCR, keeping a single row per CDR3 protein. The table has tens of thousands of distinct CDR3 sequences, approximately 7.6% seen once. This clonotype was picked up a small number of times. Antigen specificity is unknown. The CDR3 extends over 15 amino acids. The germline gives CDR1 DFQATT, CDR2 SNEGSKA (reference sequence). Unmatched junction bases numbered 9, after V lost 4 bases and J lost 8 bases.

The chain joins TRBV20-1 to TRBJ2-4, with TRBD2 identical over 12 bases. The sample in question was whole blood, obtained in connection with sensitization to the hapten diphenylcyclopropenone (DPC). This receptor was taken from a woman in her fifties or sixties with alopecia areata. Some clones in this sample may be carry-over from other donors' samples. Here the CDR3 reads CSATQGLAGGYIQYF. The DNA for the CDR3 is TGCAGTGCTACTCAAGGGCTAGCGGGAGGGTACATTCAGTACTTC.